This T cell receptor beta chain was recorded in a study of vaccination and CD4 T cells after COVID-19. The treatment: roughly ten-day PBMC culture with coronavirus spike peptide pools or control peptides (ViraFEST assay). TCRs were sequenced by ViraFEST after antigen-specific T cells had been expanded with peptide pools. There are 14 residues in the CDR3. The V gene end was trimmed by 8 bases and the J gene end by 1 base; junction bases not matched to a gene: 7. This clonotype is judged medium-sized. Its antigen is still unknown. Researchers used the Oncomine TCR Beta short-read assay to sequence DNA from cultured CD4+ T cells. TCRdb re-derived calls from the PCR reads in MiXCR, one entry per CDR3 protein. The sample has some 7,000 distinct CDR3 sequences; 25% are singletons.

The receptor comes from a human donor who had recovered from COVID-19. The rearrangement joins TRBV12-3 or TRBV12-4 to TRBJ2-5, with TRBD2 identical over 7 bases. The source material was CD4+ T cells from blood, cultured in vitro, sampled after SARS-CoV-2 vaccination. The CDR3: CASQVAGLQETQYF. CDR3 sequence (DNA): TGTGCCAGCCAAGTAGCGGGTCTCCAAGAGACCCAGTACTTC.